The 2 T cell receptor beta chains listed next were all sequenced from one sample in a study of cytotoxic CD8 clonotypes in ibrutinib-treated CLL. Generated by immunoSEQ multiplex PCR, the TCRdb table keeps only in-frame clones and is missing some. This repertoire shows approximately 320,000 clones, over 60% found once; its top ten account for roughly 6.7%. Sequencing used PBMCs, obtained after 36 months of ibrutinib treatment. Source of these receptors: a human donor with chronic lymphocytic leukemia.

This rearrangement joins TRBV11-3 to TRBJ1-1, with 7 nucleotides matching TRBD1. V lost 4 bases and J lost 6; bases outside the gene matches: 5. The germline gives CDR1 SGHNT, CDR2 YENEEA. The CDR3 totals 13 residues. The CDR3 region is CASSSQGFAEAFF. Here the CDR3 DNA reads TGTGCCAGCAGCTCACAGGGGTTCGCTGAAGCTTTCTTT.

V gene TRBV9 combines with J gene TRBJ2-3; D is uncertain. V was cut by 8 bases and J by 0 bases, with 16 bases left in between. In germline, CDR1 is SGDLS, CDR2 YYNGEE. There are 15 residues in the CDR3. The CDR3 reads CASSPGAPSTDTQYF. The CDR3 coding sequence is TGTGCCAGTTCGCCCGGCGCCCCGAGCACAGATACGCAGTATTTT.